This TCR beta chain was found in a study of shared clonotypes between healthy human individuals. Study-wide results and limits: Clonotypes which were not shared had lower generation probabilities than clonotypes that all four donors shared. Researchers found naive subsets generally carried larger estimated richness than memory subsets. Sorted-subset sequencing was shown by rarefaction to be incomplete despite large depth.

Concerning this clone itself: Its specificity is not known.

Naive CD8 cells lacked CD45RO and underwent positive selection for CCR7, leaving out terminally differentiated effector memory CD45RA+ cells. Assay: immunoSEQ multiplex PCR; the TCRdb copy retains only in-frame clones and omits some. Counted here are about 2 million clones, approximately 94% occurring once; the ten biggest clones make up 0.85% to 1.3%. V shed 5 bases, J shed 6 bases, and the junction held 14 bases outside the gene matches. The CDR3 loop spans 18 amino acids. Per the germline V gene, CDR1 is SGDLS and CDR2 is YYNGEE. V usage is TRBV9 and J usage is TRBJ2-2; 12 bases fit TRBD2. This sequence originates from a man aged 18 to 30 in good health. The sample consisted of naive CD8+ T cells sorted from blood. CDR3: CASSWGLAGGPLAGELFF. For the CDR3, the DNA is TGTGCCAGCAGTTGGGGGCTAGCGGGAGGGCCGCTCGCCGGGGAGCTGTTTTTT.